These T cell receptor beta chains were read from a single sample in a study of brain metastases from non-small cell lung cancer. Using immunoSEQ multiplex PCR, the repertoire was profiled, and TCRdb retains in-frame clones only, with some absent. The sample comprises 1,200 or so clones, 75% to 90% of which are singletons, and approximately 16% rests with the top ten. What was sequenced was tumor-adjacent normal tissue. These TCRs come from a donor at least 40 years old with non-small cell lung cancer. The CDR3 runs from the conserved cysteine through the conserved F or W. A D gene is named only where the DNA matches it firmly. Part of the rows lack a size; the others show once, few, many or a class for expanded clones.

D gene	V gene	J gene	clone size	CDR3 DNA	CDR3 protein
.	TRBV6-5	TRBJ1-1	.	TGTGCCAGCAGACCCCCAGGGGTCACTGAAGCTTTCTTT	CASRPPGVTEAFF
.	TRBV7-2	TRBJ1-1	.	TGTGCCAGCAGCTTAGTCAGGGGAGCCGAAGCTTTCTTT	CASSLVRGAEAFF
TRBD1	TRBV15	TRBJ1-1	.	TGTGCCACCAGTTTAAGTACAGGGGGTAGCACTGAAGCTTTCTTT	CATSLSTGGSTEAFF
TRBD1	TRBV15	TRBJ1-3	.	TGTGCCACCAGCCCTGACAGGGCAGATGGAAACACCATATATTTT	CATSPDRADGNTIYF
.	TRBV9	TRBJ2-5	.	TGTGCCAGTAGCGTAGAAGGTGGATGGGAGACCCAGTACTTC	CASSVEGGWETQYF
.	TRBV12-3/TRBV12-4	TRBJ1-1	.	TGTGCCAGCAGCTTCCTCTACACTGAAGCTTTCTTT	CASSFLYTEAFF
.	TRBV5-1	TRBJ1-1	.	TGCGCCAGCACGACAGGAGACACTGAAGCTTTCTTT	CASTTGDTEAFF
.	TRBV30	TRBJ1-1	.	TGTGCCTGGAGTGTACAGCAGGACCCGCCTGAAGCTTTCTTT	CAWSVQQDPPEAFF
.	TRBV5-6	TRBJ1-1	.	TGTGCCAGCAACTCCGGGACACTGAACACTGAAGCTTTCTTT	CASNSGTLNTEAFF
.	TRBV7-8	TRBJ1-1	.	TGTGCCAGCAGCGTAATGGGGGGGGGCACTGAAGCTTTCTTT	CASSVMGGGTEAFF
TRBD1	TRBV6-4	TRBJ2-3	.	TGTACCAGCAGTGAAGCGACAGGGGCTGGAGATACGCAGTATTTT	CTSSEATGAGDTQYF
.	TRBV4-3	TRBJ2-2	few	TGCGCCAGCAGCCAAGAGGGTTCGCCTAACACCGGGGAGCTGTTTTTT	CASSQEGSPNTGELFF
.	TRBV4-1	TRBJ1-3	.	TGCGCCAGCAGCCAAGATTCGACCGGGGCCCCTGGAAACACCATATATTTT	CASSQDSTGAPGNTIYF
.	TRBV7-3	TRBJ2-6	.	TGTGCCAGCAGCTTAGGGCCGCCACACTCTGGGGCCAACGTCCTGACTTTC	CASSLGPPHSGANVLTF
.	TRBV7-2	TRBJ2-1	.	TGTGCCAGCAGCTCCGCCTTAAGCGGCAACAATGAGCAGTTCTTC	CASSSALSGNNEQFF
.	TRBV3-1/TRBV3-2	TRBJ2-2	.	TGTGCCAGCAGCCAAGCCTGGGCCGCCGGGAAGCTGTTTTTT	CASSQAWAAGKLFF
.	TRBV7-2	TRBJ2-6	.	TGTGCCAGCAGCTTAGCCCTCAGGCCTGTCGTCCTGACTTTC	CASSLALRPVVLTF
TRBD2	TRBV27	TRBJ2-5	.	TGTGCCAACAGTCCCCTCCAGCGGGGGGTCCAAGAGACCCAGTACTTC	CANSPLQRGVQETQYF
TRBD1	TRBV19	TRBJ2-5	.	TGTGCCACTAGGCAGGGGGCTCAAGAGACCCAGTACTTC	CATRQGAQETQYF
.	TRBV24-1	TRBJ2-1	.	TGTGCCACCAGGGCCGCTGGGGACAATGAGCAGTTCTTC	CATRAAGDNEQFF
.	TRBV6-5	TRBJ1-1	.	TGTGCCAGCAACGTCCCCTTGGGCACTGAAGCTTTCTTT	CASNVPLGTEAFF
.	TRBV7-2	TRBJ1-3	few	TGTGCCAGCAGCTCCCAACCCCCAGCCACTGGAAACACCATATATTTT	CASSSQPPATGNTIYF
.	TRBV6-5	TRBJ2-6	.	TGTGCCAGCAGTCCCGTCCACTCTGGGGCCAACGTCCTGACTTTC	CASSPVHSGANVLTF
.	TRBV19	TRBJ2-5	once	TGTGCCGCCGGAAGGGAGACCCAGTACTTC	CAAGRETQYF
.	TRBV6-5	TRBJ1-1	.	TGTGCCAGCAGTTACTCGAGAACACAGGCTGAAGCTTTCTTT	CASSYSRTQAEAFF
.	TRBV19	TRBJ1-2	.	TGTGCCAGCCTGGAACAGGGTACAGTCAGCTACACCTTC	CASLEQGTVSYTF
.	TRBV10-3	TRBJ1-1	.	TGTGCCATCAATCAGGGCCCTAACACTGAAGCTTTCTTT	CAINQGPNTEAFF
.	TRBV10-3	TRBJ1-1	.	TGTGCCATCAACAACGGCCCGAACACTGAAGCTTTCTTT	CAINNGPNTEAFF
.	TRBV9	TRBJ2-1	.	TGTGCCAGCAGCGCCCCGCCAAGGATCGATGAGCAGTTCTTC	CASSAPPRIDEQFF
TRBD2	TRBV4-1	TRBJ2-2	.	TGCGCCAGCAGCCGAGGACTAGCGGGGGGGGTATTACGCTCCACCGGGGAGCTGTTTTTT	CASSRGLAGGVLRSTGELFF
TRBD1	TRBV20-1	TRBJ1-3	few	TGCAGTGCTCCAGGGGGGGACACCATATATTTT	CSAPGGDTIYF
TRBD1	TRBV19	TRBJ1-5	.	TGTACCAGTAGTACAGGGGCCAGGGTCGGTCAACCCCAGCATTTT	CTSSTGARVGQPQHF
TRBD2	TRBV2	TRBJ2-5	.	TGTGCCAGCAGCAGACTAGCGGGGGGACAAAATCGGACCCAGTACTTC	CASSRLAGGQNRTQYF
.	TRBV30	TRBJ1-5	.	TGTGCCTGGTCACAGGGAAGGGGACAGCCCCAGCATTTT	CAWSQGRGQPQHF
.	TRBV25-1	TRBJ1-2	.	TGTGCCACCTGGCAGGGGATCGATGGCTACACCTTC	CATWQGIDGYTF
TRBD2	TRBV16	TRBJ2-3	.	TGTGCCAGCAGCCCCCGGGGAGGGGCAGGCACAGATACGCAGTATTTT	CASSPRGGAGTDTQYF
.	TRBV15	TRBJ1-6	.	TGTGCCACCAGCAGGGACACCAATTTACCCCTCCACTTT	CATSRDTNLPLHF
.	TRBV9	TRBJ2-1	.	TGTGCCAGCAGCGTAGCTCGGCACAATGAGCAGTTCTTC	CASSVARHNEQFF
.	TRBV6-1	TRBJ2-3	.	TGTGCCAGCAGTGAAGCGGCGGGCCTAGAGGAAGATACGCAGTATTTT	CASSEAAGLEEDTQYF
TRBD1	TRBV19	TRBJ2-3	.	TGTGCCAGTAGTATTAAGGGGACAGGGGGATCGGATACGCAGTATTTT	CASSIKGTGGSDTQYF
.	TRBV28	TRBJ1-1	once	TGTGCCAGCAAGGAGAACACTGAAGCTTTCTTT	CASKENTEAFF
.	TRBV9	TRBJ2-3	.	TGTGCCAGCAGCGTAGCGGGGGCCGGCACAGATACGCAGTATTTT	CASSVAGAGTDTQYF
TRBD2	TRBV6-4	TRBJ2-3	.	TGTGCCAACAGTCTAACTAGCGGGAGCACAGATACGCAGTATTTT	CANSLTSGSTDTQYF
TRBD1	TRBV7-2	TRBJ1-1	.	TGTGCCAGCAGCTTGGTTCTGACAGGGGGCACTGAAGCTTTCTTT	CASSLVLTGGTEAFF
.	TRBV15	TRBJ2-1	once	TGTGCCACCAGCGGCTTCCGGGACAATGAGCAGTTCTTC	CATSGFRDNEQFF
.	TRBV19	TRBJ1-2	.	TGTGCCAGTAGTATATTTGGAGGTAACTATGGCTACACCTTC	CASSIFGGNYGYTF
.	TRBV19	TRBJ2-5	.	TGTGCCAGTAGTATGAGGGAGCAGACCCAGTACTTC	CASSMREQTQYF
.	TRBV4-3	TRBJ1-5	.	TGCGCCAGCAGCCAAGAGGGGAAGAGCGGGGAACCCCAGCATTTT	CASSQEGKSGEPQHF
.	TRBV11-3	TRBJ2-2	.	TGTGCCAGCAGCCAGAGGTCGAACGGCGGGGAGCTGTTTTTT	CASSQRSNGGELFF
.	TRBV12-5	TRBJ2-3	.	TGTGCTAGTGGTTTGTCCCCCTTCACAGATACGCAGTATTTT	CASGLSPFTDTQYF
TRBD1	TRBV7-2	TRBJ2-3	.	TGTGCCAGCAGCTTAACAGGGGGTAAAACAGATACGCAGTATTTT	CASSLTGGKTDTQYF
.	TRBV25-1	TRBJ1-3	.	TGTGCCAGCAGTGGGACAGCCATCCTAAACACCATATATTTT	CASSGTAILNTIYF
.	TRBV21-1	TRBJ2-5	.	TGTGCCAGCAGCCGACAGCAAGAGACCCAGTACTTC	CASSRQQETQYF
.	TRBV28	TRBJ1-1	.	TGTGCCAGCAATTTGGGCAGGAGAGGAACTGAAGCTTTCTTT	CASNLGRRGTEAFF
.	TRBV27	TRBJ2-1	.	TGTGCCAGCAGTTTAAGTGGGCCTTCCTACAATGAGCAGTTCTTC	CASSLSGPSYNEQFF
.	TRBV12-3/TRBV12-4	TRBJ1-2	.	TGTGCCAGTAGTTTAGGTCTCAATGGCTACACCTTC	CASSLGLNGYTF
.	TRBV5-1	TRBJ2-5	.	TGCGCCAGCAGCTTGGTGGCAGGGATACAAGAGACCCAGTACTTC	CASSLVAGIQETQYF
TRBD1	TRBV7-9	TRBJ1-1	once	TGTGCCAGCAGCTGGGACAGAGGAGAAGCTTTCTTT	CASSWDRGEAFF
TRBD1	TRBV3-1/TRBV3-2	TRBJ1-6	once	TGTGCCAGCAGTCCCCGACAGGGGAATTCACCCCTCCACTTT	CASSPRQGNSPLHF
TRBD1	TRBV4-1	TRBJ2-1	.	TGCGCCAGCAGCCAAGTCAGGACAGGGGGCGCTGAGCAGTTCTTC	CASSQVRTGGAEQFF